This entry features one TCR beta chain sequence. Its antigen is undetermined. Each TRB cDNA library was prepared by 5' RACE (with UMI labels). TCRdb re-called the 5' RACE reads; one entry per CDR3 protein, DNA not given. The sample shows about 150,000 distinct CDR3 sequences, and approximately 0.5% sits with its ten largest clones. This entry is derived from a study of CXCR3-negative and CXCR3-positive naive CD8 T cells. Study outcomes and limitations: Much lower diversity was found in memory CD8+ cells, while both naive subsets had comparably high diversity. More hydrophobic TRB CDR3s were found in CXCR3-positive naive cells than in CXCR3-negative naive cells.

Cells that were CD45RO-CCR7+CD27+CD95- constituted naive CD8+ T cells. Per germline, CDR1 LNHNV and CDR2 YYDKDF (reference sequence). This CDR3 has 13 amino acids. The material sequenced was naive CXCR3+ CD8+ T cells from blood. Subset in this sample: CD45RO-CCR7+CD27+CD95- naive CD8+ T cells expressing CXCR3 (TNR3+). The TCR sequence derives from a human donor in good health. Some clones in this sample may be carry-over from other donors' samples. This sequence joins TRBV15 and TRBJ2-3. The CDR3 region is CATSGTSTDTQYF.